Listed below are T cell receptor beta chains from one sample, sequenced in a study of memory CD4+ T cells and cytomegalovirus serostatus. Produced via immunoSEQ multiplex PCR; TCRdb's table is partial and in-frame only. The sample lists tens of thousands of clones, roughly 85% occurring once. Input material: memory CD4+ T cells from blood. Receptor source: an adult in good health and CMV-seronegative. Some clones in this sample may be carry-over from other donors' samples. CDR3s include the opening cysteine and the closing phenylalanine or tryptophan. D genes are given only for firm matches. A row's size may be missing; if present it is once, few, many or a size class.

.	.	TRBV7-3	TRBJ2-5	TGTGCCAGCAGCTTTTTCGCTCAAGAGACCCAGTACTTC	CASSFFAQETQYF
TRBD1	.	TRBV6-5	TRBJ2-7	TGTGCCAGCAGTTACTTTAGGGACAGGGCCTACGAGCAGTACTTC	CASSYFRDRAYEQYF
.	.	TRBV19	TRBJ2-3	TGTGCCAGCTCTACGGGGGACGACACAGATACGCAGTATTTT	CASSTGDDTDTQYF
.	.	TRBV5-6	TRBJ1-1	TGTGCCAGCAGCCTTCGGAAGGGATACCCTGAAGCTTTCTTT	CASSLRKGYPEAFF
.	few	TRBV28	TRBJ1-5	TGTGCCAGCAGTTTACAGGCAGGGGACAATCAGCCCCAGCATTTT	CASSLQAGDNQPQHF
.	.	TRBV6-9	TRBJ1-4	TGTGCCAGCAGTTATGGGGCAGGGGAGGAGGAAAAACTGTTTTTT	CASSYGAGEEEKLFF
.	.	TRBV28	TRBJ1-6	TGTGCCAGCAGTTTGAGGTTGGTGGGGACCCAATATAATTCACCCCTCCACTTT	CASSLRLVGTQYNSPLHF
TRBD2	few	TRBV7-2	TRBJ2-7	TGTGCCAGCAGCTTAGGGGGGACTAGCTACGAGCAGTACTTC	CASSLGGTSYEQYF
.	.	TRBV7-9	TRBJ1-4	TGTGCCAGCAGCTCTTGGACCGACCAAAAACTGTTTTTT	CASSSWTDQKLFF
.	.	TRBV5-1	TRBJ2-4	TGCGCCAGCAGTTTGCACGGCCAAAGCATTCAGTACTTC	CASSLHGQSIQYF
TRBD2	.	TRBV4-1	TRBJ2-2	TGCGCCAGCAGCCGGGGACTAGCGAGCGGGGAGCTGTTTTTT	CASSRGLASGELFF
.	.	TRBV7-9	TRBJ1-1	TGTGCCAGCAGCTTAGTGTCGGGGACCCAAGTCTTTGAAGCTTTCTTT	CASSLVSGTQVFEAFF
TRBD2	once	TRBV19	TRBJ2-1	TGTGCCAGTATCAGGGGTGTGATAGCGGGAGCGATAGGGGTCGATGAGCAGTTCTTC	CASIRGVIAGAIGVDEQFF
.	.	TRBV11-2	TRBJ2-2	TGTGCCAGCAGCCGTGGGCAGCTGAACACCGGGGAGCTGTTTTTT	CASSRGQLNTGELFF
.	.	TRBV6-1	TRBJ1-5	TGTGCCAGCATGAGAAGGGGGGGAAGTAATCAGCCCCAGCATTTT	CASMRRGGSNQPQHF
.	few	TRBV12-5	TRBJ2-3	TGTGCTAGTGGTTCCAACACAGATACGCAGTATTTT	CASGSNTDTQYF
TRBD1	.	TRBV5-4	TRBJ1-2	TGTGCCAGCAGCACAAAGACAGGGGTCTATGGCTACACCTTC	CASSTKTGVYGYTF
.	.	TRBV10-3	TRBJ1-5	TGTGCCATCAGTGTGACGGCAGTCAATCAGCCCCAGCATTTT	CAISVTAVNQPQHF
.	.	TRBV5-6	TRBJ2-7	TGTGCCAGCAGCTTGAGCTCCTACGAGCAGTACTTC	CASSLSSYEQYF
.	.	TRBV29-1	TRBJ2-7	TGCAGCGTTGGACAGACCTACGAGCAGTACTTC	CSVGQTYEQYF